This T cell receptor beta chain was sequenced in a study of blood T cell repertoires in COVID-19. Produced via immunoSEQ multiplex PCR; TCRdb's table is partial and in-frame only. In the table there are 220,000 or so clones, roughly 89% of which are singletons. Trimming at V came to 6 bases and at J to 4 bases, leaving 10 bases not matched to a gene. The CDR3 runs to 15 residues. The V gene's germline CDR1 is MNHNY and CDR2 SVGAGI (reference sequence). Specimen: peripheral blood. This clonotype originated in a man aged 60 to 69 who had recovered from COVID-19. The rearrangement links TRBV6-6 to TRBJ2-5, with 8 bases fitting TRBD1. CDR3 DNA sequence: TGTGCCAGCAGCCCTACTGCCGACAGGGGAGAGACCCAGTACTTC. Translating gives CASSPTADRGETQYF.